The clone carrying this TCR beta chain came up many times. Germline loops: CDR1 SGHRS, CDR2 YFSETQ. V was pared by 0 bases and J by 4 bases, with 2 bases of the junction left unmatched. The CDR3 covers 15 residues. The data derive from a study of early T cells in non-severe SARS-CoV-2 infection. TCRdb recomputed calls from the 5' RACE reads with MiXCR, one row per CDR3 protein. The sample shows more than 45,000 distinct CDR3 sequences, roughly 12% of them seen only once. The specimen was whole blood. The TCR comes from an adult who was a healthcare worker with PCR-confirmed SARS-CoV-2 infection or an uninfected control (not recorded which). V gene TRBV5-1 combines with J gene TRBJ2-5; 11 bases line up with TRBD2. CDR3 region: CASSLVLAGVETQYF. CDR3 coding DNA: TGCGCCAGCAGCTTGGTACTAGCGGGAGTAGAGACCCAGTACTTC.